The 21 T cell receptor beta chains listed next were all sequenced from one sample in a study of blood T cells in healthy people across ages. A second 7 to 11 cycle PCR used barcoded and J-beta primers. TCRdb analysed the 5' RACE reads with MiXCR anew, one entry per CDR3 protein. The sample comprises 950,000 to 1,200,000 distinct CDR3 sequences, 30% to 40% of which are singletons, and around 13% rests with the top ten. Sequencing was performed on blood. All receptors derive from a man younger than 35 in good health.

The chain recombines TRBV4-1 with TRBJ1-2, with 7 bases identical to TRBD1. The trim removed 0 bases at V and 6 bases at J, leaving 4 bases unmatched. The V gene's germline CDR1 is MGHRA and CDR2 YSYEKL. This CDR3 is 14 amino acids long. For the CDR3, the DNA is TGCGCCAGCAGCCAAGAAGACAGGGTGAATGGCTACACCTTC. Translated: CASSQEDRVNGYTF.

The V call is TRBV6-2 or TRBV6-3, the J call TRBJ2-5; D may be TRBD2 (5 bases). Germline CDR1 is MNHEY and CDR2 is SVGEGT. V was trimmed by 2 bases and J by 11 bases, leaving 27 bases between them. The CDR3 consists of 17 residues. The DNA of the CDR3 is TGTGCCAGCAGTTACGGGGATGAGCGGTCTGTTTCCGTCGGGCAGTACTTC. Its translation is CASSYGDERSVSVGQYF.

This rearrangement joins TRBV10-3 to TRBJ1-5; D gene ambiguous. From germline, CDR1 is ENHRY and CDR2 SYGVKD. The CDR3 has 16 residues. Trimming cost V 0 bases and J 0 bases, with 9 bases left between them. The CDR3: CAISESGSNSNQPQHF. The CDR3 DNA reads TGTGCCATCAGTGAGTCGGGCAGTAATAGCAATCAGCCCCAGCATTTT.

CDR3 bases: TGTGCCATCAGCTTCGGGCCCTCGAACACTGAAGCTTTCTTT. It specifies CAISFGPSNTEAFF. The chain has TRBV10-3 and TRBJ1-1; D is unclear. The ends were cut back, 6 bases at V and 1 base at J, with 12 bases in the middle. CDR1 and CDR2 from the germline V gene are ENHRY and SYGVKD. The CDR3 totals 14 residues.

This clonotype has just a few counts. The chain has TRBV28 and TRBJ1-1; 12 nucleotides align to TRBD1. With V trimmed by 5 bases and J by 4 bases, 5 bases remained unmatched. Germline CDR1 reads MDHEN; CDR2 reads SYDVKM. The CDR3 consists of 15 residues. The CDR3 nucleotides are TGTGCCAGCAGTCCCGGGACAGGGGGCCTCACTGAAGCTTTCTTT. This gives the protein CASSPGTGGLTEAFF.

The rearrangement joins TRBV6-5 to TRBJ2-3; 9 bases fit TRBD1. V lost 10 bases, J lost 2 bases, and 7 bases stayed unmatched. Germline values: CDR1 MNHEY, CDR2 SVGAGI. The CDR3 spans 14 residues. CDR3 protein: CATVDRGITDTQYF. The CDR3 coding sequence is TGTGCCACGGTAGACAGGGGGATCACAGATACGCAGTATTTT.

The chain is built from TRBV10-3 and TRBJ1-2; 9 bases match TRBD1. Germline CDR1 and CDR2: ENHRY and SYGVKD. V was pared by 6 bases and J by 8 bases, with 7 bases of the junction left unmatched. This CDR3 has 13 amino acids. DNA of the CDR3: TGTGCCATCAGCCTAACAGGGGGCCAAGGCTACACCTTC. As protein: CAISLTGGQGYTF.

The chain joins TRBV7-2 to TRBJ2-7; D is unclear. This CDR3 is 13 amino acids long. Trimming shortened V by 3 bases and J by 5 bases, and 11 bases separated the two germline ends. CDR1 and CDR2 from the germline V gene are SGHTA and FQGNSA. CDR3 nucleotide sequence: TGTGCCAGCAGCTTTTCGCCGGGCCACGAGCAGTACTTC. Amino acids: CASSFSPGHEQYF.

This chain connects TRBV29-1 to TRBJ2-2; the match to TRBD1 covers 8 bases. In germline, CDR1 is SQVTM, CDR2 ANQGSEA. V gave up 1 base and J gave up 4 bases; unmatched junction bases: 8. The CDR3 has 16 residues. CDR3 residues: CSVEAGTGFATGELFF. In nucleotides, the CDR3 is TGCAGCGTTGAAGCAGGGACAGGCTTTGCCACCGGGGAGCTGTTTTTT.

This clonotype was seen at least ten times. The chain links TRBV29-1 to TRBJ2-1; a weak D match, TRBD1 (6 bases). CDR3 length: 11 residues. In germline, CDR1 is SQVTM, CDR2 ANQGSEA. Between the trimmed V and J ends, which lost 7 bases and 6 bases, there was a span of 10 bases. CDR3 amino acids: CSAPRGNEQFF. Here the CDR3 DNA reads TGCAGCGCCCCCAGGGGCAATGAGCAGTTCTTC.

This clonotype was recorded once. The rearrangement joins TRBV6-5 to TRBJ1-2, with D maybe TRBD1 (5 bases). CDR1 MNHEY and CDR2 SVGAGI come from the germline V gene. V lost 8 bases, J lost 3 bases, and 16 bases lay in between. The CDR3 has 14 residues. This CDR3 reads CASLRPGGDYGYTF. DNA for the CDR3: TGTGCCAGCTTGCGTCCGGGGGGGGACTATGGCTACACCTTC.

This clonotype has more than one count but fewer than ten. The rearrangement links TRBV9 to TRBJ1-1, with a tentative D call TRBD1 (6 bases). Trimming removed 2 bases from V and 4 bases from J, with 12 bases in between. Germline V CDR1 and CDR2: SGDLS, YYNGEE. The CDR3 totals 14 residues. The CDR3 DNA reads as TGTGCCAGCAGCGTCCCGACAGGAGCCACTGAAGCTTTCTTT. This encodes CASSVPTGATEAFF.

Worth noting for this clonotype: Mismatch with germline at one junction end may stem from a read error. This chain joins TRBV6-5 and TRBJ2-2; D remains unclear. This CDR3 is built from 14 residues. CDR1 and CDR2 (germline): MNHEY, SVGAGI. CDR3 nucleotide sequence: TGTGCTAGCAACCTACAGCGAAACACCGGGGAGCTGTTTTTT. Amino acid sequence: CASNLQRNTGELFF.

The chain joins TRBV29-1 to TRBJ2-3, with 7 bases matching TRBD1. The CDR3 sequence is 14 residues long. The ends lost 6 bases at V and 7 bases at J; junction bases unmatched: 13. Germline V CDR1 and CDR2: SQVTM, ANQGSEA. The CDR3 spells CSVGRGSGVNTQYF. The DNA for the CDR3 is TGCAGCGTGGGCAGGGGGTCTGGGGTAAATACGCAGTATTTT.

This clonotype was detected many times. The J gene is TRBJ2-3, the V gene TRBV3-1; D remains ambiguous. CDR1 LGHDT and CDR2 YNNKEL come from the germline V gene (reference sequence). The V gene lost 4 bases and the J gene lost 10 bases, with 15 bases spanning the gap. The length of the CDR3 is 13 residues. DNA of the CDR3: TGTGCCAGCAGCCTCCCTTCAGGATACGCGCAGTATTTT. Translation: CASSLPSGYAQYF.

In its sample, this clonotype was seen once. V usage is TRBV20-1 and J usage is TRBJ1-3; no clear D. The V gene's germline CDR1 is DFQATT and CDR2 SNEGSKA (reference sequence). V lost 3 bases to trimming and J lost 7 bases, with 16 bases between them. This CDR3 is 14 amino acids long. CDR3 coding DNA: TGCAGTGCTAGCAACAGCCACCAGGAGAACACCATATATTTT. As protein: CSASNSHQENTIYF.

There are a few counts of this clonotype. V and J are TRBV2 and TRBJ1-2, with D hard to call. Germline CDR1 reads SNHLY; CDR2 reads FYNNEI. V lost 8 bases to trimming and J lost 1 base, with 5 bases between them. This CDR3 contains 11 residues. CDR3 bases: TGTGCCAGCGGGGATAACTATGGCTACACCTTC. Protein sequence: CASGDNYGYTF.

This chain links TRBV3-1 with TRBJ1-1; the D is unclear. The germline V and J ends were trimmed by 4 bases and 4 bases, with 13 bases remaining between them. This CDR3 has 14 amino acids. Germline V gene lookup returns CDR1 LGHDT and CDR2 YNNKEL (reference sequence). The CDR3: CASSPKDPLTEAFF. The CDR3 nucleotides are TGTGCCAGCAGCCCCAAAGATCCCCTCACTGAAGCTTTCTTT.

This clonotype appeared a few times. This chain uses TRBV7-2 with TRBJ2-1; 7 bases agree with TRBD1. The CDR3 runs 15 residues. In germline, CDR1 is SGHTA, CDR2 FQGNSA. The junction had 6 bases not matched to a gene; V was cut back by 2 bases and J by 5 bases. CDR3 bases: TGTGCCAGCAGCTTATCAGGGGGTGAACACAATGAGCAGTTCTTC. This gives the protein CASSLSGGEHNEQFF.

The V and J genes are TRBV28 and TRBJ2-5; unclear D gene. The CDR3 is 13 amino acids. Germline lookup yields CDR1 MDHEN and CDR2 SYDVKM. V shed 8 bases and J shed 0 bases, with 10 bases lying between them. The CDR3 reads CASLDINQETQYF. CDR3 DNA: TGTGCCAGCCTAGACATCAACCAAGAGACCCAGTACTTC.

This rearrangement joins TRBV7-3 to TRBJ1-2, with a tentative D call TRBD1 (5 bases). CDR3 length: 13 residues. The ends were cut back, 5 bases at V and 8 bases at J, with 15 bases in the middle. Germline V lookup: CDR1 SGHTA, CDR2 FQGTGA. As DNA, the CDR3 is TGTGCCAGCAGCGACAGCGACGTGGGGGGCTACACCTTC. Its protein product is CASSDSDVGGYTF. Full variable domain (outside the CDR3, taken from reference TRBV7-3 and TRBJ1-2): GAGVSQTPSNKVTEKGKYVELRCDPISGHTALYWYRQSLGQGPEFLIYFQGTGAADDSGLPNDRFFAVRPEGSVSTLKIQRTERGDSAVYLCASSDSDVGGYTFGSGTRLTVV.